Listed below are T cell receptor beta chains from one sample, sequenced in a study of blood T cell repertoires in COVID-19. Only in-frame clones appear in the TCRdb table, and some are missing; sequencing was by immunoSEQ multiplex PCR. The profile shows approximately 100,000 clones, roughly nine tenths of them singletons. Sequences were obtained from peripheral blood. Receptors were obtained from a man aged 50-60 years with acute or convalescent COVID-19. Each CDR3 is given with its conserved first and last residue. Each record gives: J gene, D gene, clone size, V gene, CDR3 protein, CDR3 DNA. D genes are given only for firm matches. The size of a clone is reported for some rows only, either as once, few or many, or as a class for expanded clones.

j_gene: TRBJ1-5
d_gene: NA
abundance: NA
v_gene: TRBV4-3
CDR3aa: CASSQIRGMRQPQHF
CDR3nt: TGCGCCAGCAGCCAAATTAGGGGGATGCGGCAGCCCCAGCATTTT

j_gene: TRBJ1-2
d_gene: NA
abundance: NA
v_gene: TRBV10-3
CDR3aa: CAISGPDGGNYGYTF
CDR3nt: TGTGCCATCAGTGGGCCCGACGGGGGTAACTATGGCTACACCTTC

j_gene: TRBJ2-5
d_gene: TRBD2
abundance: NA
v_gene: TRBV4-3
CDR3aa: CASSQDTQRGGIWETQYF
CDR3nt: TGCGCCAGCAGCCAAGATACCCAGCGGGGGGGCATATGGGAGACCCAGTACTTC

j_gene: TRBJ1-1
d_gene: NA
abundance: NA
v_gene: TRBV5-1
CDR3aa: CASSQQGKSEAFF
CDR3nt: TGCGCCAGCAGCCAGCAGGGTAAATCTGAAGCTTTCTTT

j_gene: TRBJ1-2
d_gene: NA
abundance: NA
v_gene: TRBV19
CDR3aa: CAGEGVYGYTF
CDR3nt: TGTGCCGGAGAAGGAGTCTATGGCTACACCTTC

j_gene: TRBJ1-1
d_gene: NA
abundance: NA
v_gene: TRBV12-3/TRBV12-4
CDR3aa: CASREGWNTEAFF
CDR3nt: TGTGCCAGCAGGGAGGGCTGGAACACTGAAGCTTTCTTT

j_gene: TRBJ2-5
d_gene: NA
abundance: NA
v_gene: TRBV27
CDR3aa: CASSLRQGRETQYF
CDR3nt: TGTGCCAGCAGTTTACGCCAGGGTCGAGAGACCCAGTACTTC

j_gene: TRBJ1-2
d_gene: NA
abundance: once
v_gene: TRBV7-9
CDR3aa: CASSFSVSYGYTF
CDR3nt: TGTGCCAGCAGCTTCTCTGTCTCCTATGGCTACACCTTC

j_gene: TRBJ2-1
d_gene: NA
abundance: NA
v_gene: TRBV7-2
CDR3aa: CASSYPSGSSYNEQFF
CDR3nt: TGTGCCAGCAGCTACCCAAGCGGCAGCTCCTACAATGAGCAGTTCTTC

j_gene: TRBJ1-6
d_gene: NA
abundance: once
v_gene: TRBV9
CDR3aa: CASSVGGLTVSPLHF
CDR3nt: TGTGCCAGCAGCGTAGGGGGACTCACGGTGTCACCCCTCCACTTT

j_gene: TRBJ1-3
d_gene: NA
abundance: NA
v_gene: TRBV27
CDR3aa: CASGQDSTSGNTIYF
CDR3nt: TGTGCCAGCGGTCAGGACAGCACCTCTGGAAACACCATATATTTT

j_gene: TRBJ2-4
d_gene: NA
abundance: NA
v_gene: TRBV11-3
CDR3aa: CASSLGGAQNIQYF
CDR3nt: TGTGCCAGCAGCTTAGGGGGCGCACAAAACATTCAGTACTTC

j_gene: TRBJ2-7
d_gene: TRBD1
abundance: NA
v_gene: TRBV27
CDR3aa: CASSIGTASYEQYF
CDR3nt: TGTGCCAGCAGTATTGGGACAGCCTCCTACGAGCAGTACTTC

j_gene: TRBJ1-6
d_gene: NA
abundance: NA
v_gene: TRBV19
CDR3aa: CASSTFGGSSYNSPLHF
CDR3nt: TGTGCCAGTAGCACATTCGGCGGAAGCTCCTATAATTCACCCCTCCACTTT

j_gene: TRBJ2-3
d_gene: TRBD2
abundance: NA
v_gene: TRBV5-1
CDR3aa: CASSLASGGRKTDTQYF
CDR3nt: TGCGCCAGCAGCTTGGCCTCGGGGGGACGTAAAACAGATACGCAGTATTTT

j_gene: TRBJ1-1
d_gene: NA
abundance: NA
v_gene: TRBV28
CDR3aa: CASSLVTPRGTEAFF
CDR3nt: TGTGCCAGCAGTTTAGTGACACCTAGGGGCACTGAAGCTTTCTTT

j_gene: TRBJ2-7
d_gene: NA
abundance: NA
v_gene: TRBV6-5
CDR3aa: CASSYTGAAPYEQYF
CDR3nt: TGTGCCAGCAGTTACACCGGAGCGGCCCCCTACGAGCAGTACTTC

j_gene: TRBJ2-7
d_gene: TRBD2
abundance: NA
v_gene: TRBV5-1
CDR3aa: CASSGLADEQYF
CDR3nt: TGCGCCAGCAGCGGACTAGCGGACGAGCAGTACTTC

j_gene: TRBJ2-7
d_gene: NA
abundance: NA
v_gene: TRBV5-6
CDR3aa: CASSLTGSSYEQYF
CDR3nt: TGTGCCAGCAGCTTGACAGGGAGCTCCTACGAGCAGTACTTC

j_gene: TRBJ1-5
d_gene: NA
abundance: NA
v_gene: TRBV10-2
CDR3aa: CASSESSDQPQHF
CDR3nt: TGCGCCAGCAGTGAGTCTTCCGATCAGCCCCAGCATTTT

j_gene: TRBJ2-4
d_gene: NA
abundance: NA
v_gene: TRBV27
CDR3aa: CASSLLVGSREAKNIQYF
CDR3nt: TGTGCCAGCAGTTTATTGGTCGGGTCTCGTGAGGCCAAAAACATTCAGTACTTC

j_gene: TRBJ1-6
d_gene: TRBD1
abundance: NA
v_gene: TRBV9
CDR3aa: CASSPSGWDSRNSPLHF
CDR3nt: TGTGCCAGCAGCCCCTCCGGTTGGGACAGCCGCAATTCACCCCTCCACTTT

j_gene: TRBJ1-5
d_gene: TRBD1
abundance: NA
v_gene: TRBV28
CDR3aa: CASSYRGDGNQPQHF
CDR3nt: TGTGCCAGCAGTTACAGGGGGGATGGCAATCAGCCCCAGCATTTT

j_gene: TRBJ1-2
d_gene: NA
abundance: NA
v_gene: TRBV12-3/TRBV12-4
CDR3aa: CASSLRQGEGYTF
CDR3nt: TGTGCCAGCAGCCTTCGGCAGGGTGAAGGCTACACCTTC

j_gene: TRBJ2-3
d_gene: TRBD1
abundance: NA
v_gene: TRBV5-1
CDR3aa: CASSLDRESTDTQYF
CDR3nt: TGCGCCAGCAGCTTAGACAGGGAATCCACAGATACGCAGTATTTT

j_gene: TRBJ1-5
d_gene: TRBD1
abundance: NA
v_gene: TRBV5-1
CDR3aa: CASSYGTGNNQPQHF
CDR3nt: TGCGCCAGCAGCTACGGGACAGGGAATAATCAGCCCCAGCATTTT

j_gene: TRBJ2-1
d_gene: TRBD1
abundance: NA
v_gene: TRBV20-1
CDR3aa: CSADQGDEQFF
CDR3nt: TGCAGTGCAGATCAGGGGGATGAGCAGTTCTTC

j_gene: TRBJ1-5
d_gene: TRBD1
abundance: NA
v_gene: TRBV28
CDR3aa: CASSYRDRGNQPQHF
CDR3nt: TGTGCCAGCAGTTACCGAGACAGGGGTAATCAGCCCCAGCATTTT

j_gene: TRBJ2-7
d_gene: TRBD2
abundance: NA
v_gene: TRBV12-5
CDR3aa: CASGNGLGLSYEQYF
CDR3nt: TGTGCTAGTGGCAATGGACTAGGCCTCTCCTACGAGCAGTACTTC

j_gene: TRBJ1-2
d_gene: TRBD1
abundance: once
v_gene: TRBV29-1
CDR3aa: CSVDRDRGSGYTF
CDR3nt: TGCAGCGTTGATCGGGACAGGGGGTCTGGCTACACCTTC

j_gene: TRBJ1-4
d_gene: NA
abundance: NA
v_gene: TRBV2
CDR3aa: CASRRGGVATNEKLFF
CDR3nt: TGTGCCAGCAGGAGGGGGGGCGTTGCAACTAATGAAAAACTGTTTTTT

j_gene: TRBJ1-2
d_gene: TRBD1
abundance: NA
v_gene: TRBV27
CDR3aa: CASSTRDRGYGYTF
CDR3nt: TGTGCCAGCAGTACCCGGGACAGGGGATATGGCTACACCTTC

j_gene: TRBJ1-1
d_gene: NA
abundance: once
v_gene: TRBV5-4
CDR3aa: CASSLSAGAGNTEAFF
CDR3nt: TGTGCCAGCAGCTTGTCGGCGGGGGCGGGGAACACTGAAGCTTTCTTT

j_gene: TRBJ2-1
d_gene: NA
abundance: NA
v_gene: TRBV27
CDR3aa: CASSFGKRYNEQFF
CDR3nt: TGTGCCAGCAGTTTCGGGAAAAGGTACAATGAGCAGTTCTTC

j_gene: TRBJ2-3
d_gene: TRBD2
abundance: NA
v_gene: TRBV3-1/TRBV3-2
CDR3aa: CASRVGLATSTDTQYF
CDR3nt: TGTGCCAGCAGAGTTGGACTAGCGACTAGCACAGATACGCAGTATTTT

j_gene: TRBJ1-2
d_gene: TRBD1
abundance: NA
v_gene: TRBV19
CDR3aa: CASSGGQGSGGYTF
CDR3nt: TGTGCCAGTAGTGGCGGACAGGGATCGGGCGGCTACACCTTC

j_gene: TRBJ1-6
d_gene: NA
abundance: NA
v_gene: TRBV19
CDR3aa: CASSPSQGRNSPLHF
CDR3nt: TGTGCCAGTAGTCCAAGCCAGGGTAGGAATTCACCCCTCCACTTT

j_gene: TRBJ2-4
d_gene: NA
abundance: NA
v_gene: TRBV6-5
CDR3aa: CASSLTVGAQNIQYF
CDR3nt: TGTGCCAGCAGCCTCACGGTAGGGGCCCAAAACATTCAGTACTTC

j_gene: TRBJ1-4
d_gene: NA
abundance: NA
v_gene: TRBV7-2
CDR3aa: CASQLGRGGEKLFF
CDR3nt: TGTGCCAGCCAGCTAGGGAGGGGTGGTGAAAAACTGTTTTTT

j_gene: TRBJ2-7
d_gene: TRBD1
abundance: NA
v_gene: TRBV28
CDR3aa: CASTDRVYEQYF
CDR3nt: TGTGCCAGTACGGACAGGGTTTACGAGCAGTACTTC

j_gene: TRBJ1-6
d_gene: NA
abundance: NA
v_gene: TRBV24-1
CDR3aa: CATSDLFTPLHF
CDR3nt: TGTGCCACCAGTGACCTATTTACACCCCTCCACTTT

j_gene: TRBJ2-7
d_gene: NA
abundance: NA
v_gene: TRBV28
CDR3aa: CASSTRVPYEQYF
CDR3nt: TGTGCCAGCAGTACCAGGGTTCCCTACGAGCAGTACTTC

j_gene: TRBJ1-5
d_gene: NA
abundance: NA
v_gene: TRBV12-3/TRBV12-4
CDR3aa: CASRSTGTQPQHF
CDR3nt: TGTGCCAGCAGGTCCACAGGGACCCAGCCCCAGCATTTT

j_gene: TRBJ1-5
d_gene: TRBD1
abundance: NA
v_gene: TRBV2
CDR3aa: CASSPDRGMNQPQHF
CDR3nt: TGTGCCAGCAGTCCGGACAGGGGGATGAATCAGCCCCAGCATTTT

j_gene: TRBJ2-5
d_gene: NA
abundance: NA
v_gene: TRBV5-1
CDR3aa: CASSLVRGARETQYF
CDR3nt: TGCGCCAGCAGCTTGGTCCGGGGGGCGCGGGAGACCCAGTACTTC

j_gene: TRBJ1-2
d_gene: TRBD1
abundance: NA
v_gene: TRBV14
CDR3aa: CASSQDPGTGNSGYTF
CDR3nt: TGTGCCAGCAGCCAAGATCCCGGGACAGGGAATTCTGGCTACACCTTC

j_gene: TRBJ1-5
d_gene: NA
abundance: once
v_gene: TRBV7-8
CDR3aa: CASSRTEPYQPQHF
CDR3nt: TGTGCCAGCAGCCGGACGGAGCCTTATCAGCCCCAGCATTTT

j_gene: TRBJ2-3
d_gene: NA
abundance: NA
v_gene: TRBV27
CDR3aa: CASGAGVGDTQYF
CDR3nt: TGTGCCAGCGGGGCAGGGGTCGGGGATACGCAGTATTTT

j_gene: TRBJ1-5
d_gene: NA
abundance: NA
v_gene: TRBV9
CDR3aa: CASSVGAGANQPQHF
CDR3nt: TGTGCCAGCAGCGTAGGGGCAGGGGCCAATCAGCCCCAGCATTTT

j_gene: TRBJ1-4
d_gene: NA
abundance: NA
v_gene: TRBV5-1
CDR3aa: CASSLTGGGGEKLFF
CDR3nt: TGCGCCAGCAGCTTGACCGGGGGCGGGGGTGAAAAACTGTTTTTT

j_gene: TRBJ1-1
d_gene: TRBD1
abundance: NA
v_gene: TRBV19
CDR3aa: CASISDRGLTEAFF
CDR3nt: TGTGCCAGTATTTCTGACAGGGGGCTCACTGAAGCTTTCTTT

j_gene: TRBJ2-1
d_gene: TRBD2
abundance: NA
v_gene: TRBV7-3
CDR3aa: CASSFSGGASNEQFF
CDR3nt: TGTGCCAGCAGCTTTAGCGGGGGGGCATCGAATGAGCAGTTCTTC

j_gene: TRBJ1-5
d_gene: NA
abundance: NA
v_gene: TRBV3-1/TRBV3-2
CDR3aa: CASSQGYGNQPQHF
CDR3nt: TGTGCCAGCAGCCAAGGGTACGGGAATCAGCCCCAGCATTTT

j_gene: TRBJ2-7
d_gene: NA
abundance: NA
v_gene: TRBV7-2
CDR3aa: CASSPQFDYEQYF
CDR3nt: TGTGCCAGCAGCCCCCAGTTCGACTACGAGCAGTACTTC

j_gene: TRBJ1-4
d_gene: NA
abundance: few
v_gene: TRBV12-3/TRBV12-4
CDR3aa: CASSWEKNEKLFF
CDR3nt: TGTGCCAGCAGTTGGGAGAAGAATGAAAAACTGTTTTTT

j_gene: TRBJ2-7
d_gene: TRBD1
abundance: NA
v_gene: TRBV27
CDR3aa: CASRRGGSYEQYF
CDR3nt: TGTGCCAGCAGAAGAGGGGGCTCGTACGAGCAGTACTTC

j_gene: TRBJ2-7
d_gene: TRBD1
abundance: NA
v_gene: TRBV7-8
CDR3aa: CASSSDYRGLRDEQYF
CDR3nt: TGTGCCAGCAGCTCGGACTACAGGGGGCTAAGGGACGAGCAGTACTTC

j_gene: TRBJ1-3
d_gene: NA
abundance: NA
v_gene: TRBV5-6
CDR3aa: CASSLGPGAGNTIYF
CDR3nt: TGTGCCAGCAGCTTGGGCCCAGGGGCGGGAAACACCATATATTTT

j_gene: TRBJ1-5
d_gene: NA
abundance: NA
v_gene: TRBV19
CDR3aa: CASRRGGFQPQHF
CDR3nt: TGTGCCAGTAGACGAGGGGGATTCCAGCCCCAGCATTTT

j_gene: TRBJ1-4
d_gene: TRBD1
abundance: NA
v_gene: TRBV4-1
CDR3aa: CASSQEGTAFITNEKLFF
CDR3nt: TGCGCCAGCAGCCAAGAAGGGACAGCTTTTATAACTAATGAAAAACTGTTTTTT